Detailed here is one T cell receptor (beta chain). Antigen specificity is unknown. This table comes from immunoSEQ multiplex PCR, and its TCRdb copy is limited to in-frame clones, with some not included. The table lists about 130,000 clones, approximately 90% of them singletons. The length of the CDR3 is 16 residues. Trimming stripped 4 bases from V and 10 bases from J, with 20 bases between. Germline CDR1 reads SGHTA; CDR2 reads FQGNSA. The data stem from a study of T cell responses to AZD1222 COVID-19 vaccine. Study conclusions and caveats: Nearly half of unique spike-specific TCRs reportedly avoided B.1.351 and B.1.1.7 mutated regions. Clonal diversity was possibly underestimated; the donors were predominantly white British and more often female. Vaccine-associated CD4 TCRs spanned spike, dominant at 160-218 and 743-854.

The V and J genes are TRBV7-2 and TRBJ1-6; tentatively, D is TRBD1 (5 bases). The material sequenced was peripheral blood, taken 28 days after the second AZD1222 dose. This sequence was found in an adult who received the AZD1222 COVID-19 vaccine. DNA for the CDR3: TGTGCCAGCAGCTCCACCGGTGGGGGGAACGGCTCACCCCTCCACTTT. This gives the protein CASSSTGGGNGSPLHF.